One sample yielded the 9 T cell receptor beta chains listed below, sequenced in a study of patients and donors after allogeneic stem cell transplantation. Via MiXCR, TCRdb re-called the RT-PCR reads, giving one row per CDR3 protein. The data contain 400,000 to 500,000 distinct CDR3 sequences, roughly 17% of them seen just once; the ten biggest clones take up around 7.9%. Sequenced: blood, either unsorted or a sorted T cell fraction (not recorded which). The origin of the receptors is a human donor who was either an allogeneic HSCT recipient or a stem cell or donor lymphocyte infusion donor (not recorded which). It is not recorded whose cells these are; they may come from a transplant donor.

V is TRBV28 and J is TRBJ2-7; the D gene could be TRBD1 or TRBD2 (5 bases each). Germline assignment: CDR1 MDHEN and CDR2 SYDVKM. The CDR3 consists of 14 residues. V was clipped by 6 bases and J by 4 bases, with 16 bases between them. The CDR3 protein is CASSPGTAIYEQYF. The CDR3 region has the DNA TGTGCCAGCAGCCCCGGGACCGCTATTTACGAGCAGTACTTC. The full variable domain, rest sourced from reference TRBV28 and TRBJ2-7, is DVKVTQSSRYLVKRTGEKVFLECVQDMDHENMFWYRQDPGLGLRLIYFSYDVKMKEKGDIPEGYSVSREKKERFSLILESASTNQTSMYLCASSPGTAIYEQYFGPGTRLTVT.

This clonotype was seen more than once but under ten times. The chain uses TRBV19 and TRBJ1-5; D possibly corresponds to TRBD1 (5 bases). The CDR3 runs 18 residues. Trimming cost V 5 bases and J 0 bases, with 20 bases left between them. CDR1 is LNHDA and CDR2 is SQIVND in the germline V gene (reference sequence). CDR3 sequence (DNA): TGTGCCAGTAGTCTCCTCCCCGGGGGTCAAAGTAGCAATCAGCCCCAGCATTTT. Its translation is CASSLLPGGQSSNQPQHF.

This chain's CDR3 is CASSYSSQNYGYTF. CDR3 coding DNA: TGTGCCAGCAGTTACTCGAGCCAGAACTATGGCTACACCTTC. This chain links TRBV6-2 or TRBV6-3 with TRBJ1-2; D is uncertain. The CDR3 has 14 amino acids. Looked up from germline, CDR1 is MNHEY and CDR2 is SVGEGT. V was shortened by 0 bases and J by 2 bases, with 7 bases between the two germline ends.

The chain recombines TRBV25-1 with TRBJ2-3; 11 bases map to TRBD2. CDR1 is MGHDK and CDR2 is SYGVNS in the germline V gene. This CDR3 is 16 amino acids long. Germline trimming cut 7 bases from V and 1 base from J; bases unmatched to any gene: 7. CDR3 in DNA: TGTGCCAGCACCGATCCGGGACTAGCGGGCACAGATACGCAGTATTTT. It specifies CASTDPGLAGTDTQYF.

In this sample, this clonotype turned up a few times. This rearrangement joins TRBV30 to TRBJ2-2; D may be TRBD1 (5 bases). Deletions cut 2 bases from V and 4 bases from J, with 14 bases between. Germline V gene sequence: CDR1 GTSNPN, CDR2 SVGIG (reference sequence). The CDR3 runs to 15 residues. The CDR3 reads CAWSSFTGSTGELFF. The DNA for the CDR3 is TGTGCCTGGAGTAGCTTCACAGGTAGCACCGGGGAGCTGTTTTTT.

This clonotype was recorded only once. In nucleotides, the CDR3 is TGCAGTGCTAGAGGCGAAGGGGGATACTACAATGAGCAGTTCTTC. It translates to CSARGEGGYYNEQFF. V gene TRBV20-1 combines with J gene TRBJ2-1, with D tentatively TRBD1 (6 bases). V was pared by 1 base and J by 3 bases, with 13 bases between. CDR1 is DFQATT, CDR2 SNEGSKA, per germline (reference sequence). The CDR3 has 15 residues.

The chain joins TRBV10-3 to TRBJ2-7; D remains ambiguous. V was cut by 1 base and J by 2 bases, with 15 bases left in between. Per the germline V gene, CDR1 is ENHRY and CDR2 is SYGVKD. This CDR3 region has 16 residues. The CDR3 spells CAISEYGELRTYEQYF. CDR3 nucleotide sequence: TGTGCCATCAGTGAGTATGGAGAGCTAAGAACCTACGAGCAGTACTTC.

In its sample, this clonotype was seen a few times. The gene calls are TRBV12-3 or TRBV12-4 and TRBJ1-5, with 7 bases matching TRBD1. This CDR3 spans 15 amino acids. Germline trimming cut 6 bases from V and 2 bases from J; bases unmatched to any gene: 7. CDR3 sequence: CASRLTGAGNQPQHF. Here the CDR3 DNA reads TGTGCCAGCAGACTAACAGGGGCGGGCAATCAGCCCCAGCATTTT.

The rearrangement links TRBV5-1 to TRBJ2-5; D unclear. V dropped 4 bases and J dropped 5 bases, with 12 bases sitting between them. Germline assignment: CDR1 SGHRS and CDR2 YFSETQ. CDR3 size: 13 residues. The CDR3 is CASSIGPLETQYF. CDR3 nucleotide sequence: TGCGCCAGCAGCATCGGACCGTTGGAGACCCAGTACTTC. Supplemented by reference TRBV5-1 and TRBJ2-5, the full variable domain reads KAGVTQTPRYLIKTRGQQVTLSCSPISGHRSVSWYQQTPGQGLQFLFEYFSETQRNKGNFPGRFSGRQFSNSRSEMNVSTLELGDSALYLCASSIGPLETQYFGPGTRLLVL.